This T cell receptor (beta chain) was observed in a study of T cells in Graves' hyperthyroidism and ophthalmopathy (dated by TCRdb to between 2018 and 2021). Concerning the study at large: Peripheral blood was sampled at the time of initial diagnosis, prior to any treatment. To identify TCR V-J signatures that set the groups apart, the researchers used a discovery cohort of 100 or so patients, made up of about 44 with Graves' ophthalmopathy and about 60 with stable Graves' hyperthyroidism. Prospective prediction of ophthalmopathy was tested in an independent validation cohort consisting of about 19 hyperthyroidism patients and over 15 patients who later progressed to ophthalmopathy. The roughly 100 discovery patients were randomly divided into training and test sets at a 7:3 ratio. In six Graves' hyperthyroidism patients, the study also compared T-cell repertoires from thyroid tissue with T-cell repertoires from blood. Following sampling, methimazole starting at 30 mg daily was given to hyperthyroidism patients, and high-dose intravenous methylprednisolone was given to ophthalmopathy patients. According to the paper, TCR Vbeta CDR3 sequencing was carried out on some 130 peripheral blood samples, which came from under 50 ophthalmopathy, fewer than 80 hyperthyroidism and around 17 progressor patients.

Amplification of TCR beta CDR3 regions was carried out from RNA transcripts. A first-round RT-PCR of the TCR CDR3 used the HTBI primer set with the Qiagen OneStep RT-PCR kit. Libraries were constructed in a second round of multiplex PCR, after which size selection and purification were carried out. The libraries were sequenced on an Illumina HiSeq2000 using paired-end 100 bp reads. Per the authors' processing: SOAPnuke was used to process the raw data, with reads discarded if the reads contained adapters or uncalled bases, had a mean Phred below 15, or lacked an exact constant-primer or identifier match. High-quality paired reads were merged using COPE v1.2.5, and each unique nucleotide sequence was defined as a clonotype. MiTCR v1.1 was used to align clonotypes to the IMGT TRBV, TRBD and TRBJ reference segments. The analysis included only V-J combinations with a frequency above 0.0001, which together covered roughly 99% of the repertoires. A TCS score was defined as the ratio of F50 (clonal expansion) to E x V (chaos), with BLOSUM62-based TCRdist applied between CDR3 peptides within each V-J. Welch's t-statistics and random forest reduced 514 V-J features to fewer than 15, which were used in a naive Bayes classifier (R e1071). TCRdb itself trimmed the public reads at Q25 with fastp, ran MiXCR and retained productive beta chains. When rows share a CDR3 protein, they turn into one entry using the most common DNA and genes. Clone size and V and J calls follow TCRdb, not the original study. For this sample the table gives about 380,000 distinct CDR3 sequences, of which roughly 14% were detected only once. Approximately 10% of the sample comes from the top ten.

The CDR3 contains 14 residues, cysteine and phenylalanine counted. Of all the DNA, just the CDR3 is kept, 42 bases in frame from base 1. The germline V gene (reference sequence) provides CDR1 GTSNPN and CDR2 SVGIG. A distance of 10 bases separates the germline ends of V and J, which lose 2 bases and 2 bases respectively. This clonotype appeared many times. Its antigen is not yet known. The sample holds no much larger clone one base away, and base qualities are not on file. Paper-wide results and their limitations: In validation, progression to ophthalmopathy was predicted by the model with 55% to 71% sensitivity and under 85% specificity, a median of about 6 months before onset. A 13 V-J signature model separated ophthalmopathy from stable hyperthyroidism, with approximately 86% sensitivity and about 81% specificity in cross-validation and 80%/75% in testing. Most expanded thyroid clonotypes (frequency above 0.001) were also detected in blood, a finding suggesting that blood repertoires may reflect thyroid immune responses. No statistical method was used to set the sample size in advance, and investigators knew the group allocation.

Stable Graves' hyperthyroidism was defined as no progression to ophthalmopathy during 18 months of follow-up. Hyperthyroidism patients were newly diagnosed, had a disease duration of under 2 months, and were aged 18 to 65 years. Patients with uncontrolled infections, other autoimmune diseases, pregnancy or lactation were excluded. Diagnoses were established on the basis of clinical symptoms, serum thyroxine and TRAb, thyroid ultrasound, and orbital computed tomography. PBMCs were separated from approximately 9.9 ml of fresh peripheral blood using Ficoll-Paque density gradient centrifugation. Total RNA was extracted using Trizol reagent, and RNA quality was assessed on an Agilent 2100 Bioanalyzer.

The sequence came from an older woman with Graves' hyperthyroidism. Material: blood. This chain joins TRBV30 to TRBJ1-3; a tentative D call is TRBD1 (5 bases match). The nucleotides are TGTGCCTGGAGTCGGGGGGTCACTGGAAACACCATATATTTT. Its protein is CAWSRGVTGNTIYF.